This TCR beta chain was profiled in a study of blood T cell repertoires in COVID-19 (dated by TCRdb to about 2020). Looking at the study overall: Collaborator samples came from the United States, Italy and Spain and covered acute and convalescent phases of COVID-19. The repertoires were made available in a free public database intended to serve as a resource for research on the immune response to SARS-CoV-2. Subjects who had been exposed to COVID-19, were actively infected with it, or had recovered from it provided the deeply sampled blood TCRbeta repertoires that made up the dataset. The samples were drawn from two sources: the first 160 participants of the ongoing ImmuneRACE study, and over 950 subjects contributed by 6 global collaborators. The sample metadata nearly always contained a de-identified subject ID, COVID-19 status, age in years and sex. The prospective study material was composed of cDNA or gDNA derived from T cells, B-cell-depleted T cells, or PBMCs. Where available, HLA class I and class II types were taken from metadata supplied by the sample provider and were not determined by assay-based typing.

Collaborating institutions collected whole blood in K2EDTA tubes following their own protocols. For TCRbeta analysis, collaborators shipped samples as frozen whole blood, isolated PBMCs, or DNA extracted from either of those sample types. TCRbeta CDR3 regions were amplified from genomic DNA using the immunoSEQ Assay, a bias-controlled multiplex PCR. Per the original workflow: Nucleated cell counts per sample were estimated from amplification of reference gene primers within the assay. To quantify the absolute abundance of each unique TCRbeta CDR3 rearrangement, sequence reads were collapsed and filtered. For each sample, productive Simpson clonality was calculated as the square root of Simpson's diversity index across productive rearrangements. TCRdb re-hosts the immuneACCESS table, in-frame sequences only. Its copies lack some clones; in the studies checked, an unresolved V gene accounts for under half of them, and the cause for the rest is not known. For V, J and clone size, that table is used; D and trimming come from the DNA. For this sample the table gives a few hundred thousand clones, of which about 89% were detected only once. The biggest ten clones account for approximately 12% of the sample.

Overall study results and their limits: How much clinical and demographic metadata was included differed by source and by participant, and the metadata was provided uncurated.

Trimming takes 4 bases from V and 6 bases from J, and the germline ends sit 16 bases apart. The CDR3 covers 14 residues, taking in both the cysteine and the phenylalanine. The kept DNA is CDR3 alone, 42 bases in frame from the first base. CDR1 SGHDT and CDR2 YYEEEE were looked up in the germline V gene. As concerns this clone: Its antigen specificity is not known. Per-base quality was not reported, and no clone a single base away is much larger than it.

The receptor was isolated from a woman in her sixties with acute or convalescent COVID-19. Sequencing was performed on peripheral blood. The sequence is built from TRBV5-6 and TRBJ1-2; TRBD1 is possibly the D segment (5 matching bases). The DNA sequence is TGTGCCAGCAGCCCAGAGCGGGGGATCAATGGCTACACCTTC. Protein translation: CASSPERGINGYTF.